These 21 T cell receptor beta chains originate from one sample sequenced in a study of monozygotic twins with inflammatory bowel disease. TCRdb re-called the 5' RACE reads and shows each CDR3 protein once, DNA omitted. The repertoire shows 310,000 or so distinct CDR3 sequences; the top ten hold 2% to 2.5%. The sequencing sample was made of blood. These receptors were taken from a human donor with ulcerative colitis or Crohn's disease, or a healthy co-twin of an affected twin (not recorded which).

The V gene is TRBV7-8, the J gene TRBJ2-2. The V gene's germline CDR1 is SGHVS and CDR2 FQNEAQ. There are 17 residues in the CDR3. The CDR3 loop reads CASSLTRQSAYTGELFF. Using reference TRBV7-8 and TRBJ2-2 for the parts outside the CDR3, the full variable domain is GAGVSQSPRYKVAKRGQDVALRCDPISGHVSLFWYQQALGQGPEFLTYFQNEAQLDKSGLPSDRFFAERPEGSVSTLKIQRTQQEDSAVYLCASSLTRQSAYTGELFFGEGSRLTVL.

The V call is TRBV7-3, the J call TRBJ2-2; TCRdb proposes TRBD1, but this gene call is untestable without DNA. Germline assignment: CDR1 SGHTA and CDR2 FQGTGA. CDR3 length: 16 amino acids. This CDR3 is CASSLTANPSTGELFF.

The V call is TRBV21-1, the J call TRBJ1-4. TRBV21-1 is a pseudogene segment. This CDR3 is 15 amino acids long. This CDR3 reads CASIPSGERDEKLFF.

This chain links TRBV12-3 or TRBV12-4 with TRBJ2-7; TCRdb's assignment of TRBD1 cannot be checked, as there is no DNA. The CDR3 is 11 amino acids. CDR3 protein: CASSPGSEQYF.

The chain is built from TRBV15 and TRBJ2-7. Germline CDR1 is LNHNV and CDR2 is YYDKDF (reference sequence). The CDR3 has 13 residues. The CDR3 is CATSRAFSHEQYF. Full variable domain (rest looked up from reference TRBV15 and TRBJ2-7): DAMVIQNPRYQVTQFGKPVTLSCSQTLNHNVMYWYQQKSSQAPKLLFHYYDKDFNNEADTPDNFQSRRPNTSFCFLDIRSPGLGDTAMYLCATSRAFSHEQYFGPGTRLTVT.

The CDR3 protein is CASSDLGSTEAFF. The J gene is TRBJ1-1, the V gene TRBV6-1. Germline loops: CDR1 MNHNS, CDR2 SASEGT. This CDR3 spans 13 amino acids.

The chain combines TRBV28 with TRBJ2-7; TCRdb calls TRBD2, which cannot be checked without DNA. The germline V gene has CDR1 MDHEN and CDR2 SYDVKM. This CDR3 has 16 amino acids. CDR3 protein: CASSALQGLLSYEQYF. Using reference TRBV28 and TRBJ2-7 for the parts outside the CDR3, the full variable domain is DVKVTQSSRYLVKRTGEKVFLECVQDMDHENMFWYRQDPGLGLRLIYFSYDVKMKEKGDIPEGYSVSREKKERFSLILESASTNQTSMYLCASSALQGLLSYEQYFGPGTRLTVT.

The CDR3 sequence is CASSSPGQGRDGYTF. The chain has TRBV5-1 and TRBJ1-2; lacking DNA, the TRBD1 call made by TCRdb goes unchecked. Germline assignment: CDR1 SGHRS and CDR2 YFSETQ. The CDR3 loop spans 15 amino acids.

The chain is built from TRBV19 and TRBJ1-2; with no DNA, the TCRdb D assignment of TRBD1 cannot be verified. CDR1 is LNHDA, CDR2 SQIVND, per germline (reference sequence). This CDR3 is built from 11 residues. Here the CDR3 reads CASEQGNGYTF.

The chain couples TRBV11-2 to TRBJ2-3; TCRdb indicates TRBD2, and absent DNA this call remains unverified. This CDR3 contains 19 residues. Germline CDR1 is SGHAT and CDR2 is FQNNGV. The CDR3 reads CASSLGILGVAGVTDTQYF.

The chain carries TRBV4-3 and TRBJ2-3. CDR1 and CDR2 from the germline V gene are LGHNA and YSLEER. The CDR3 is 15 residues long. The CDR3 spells CASSQEIITTDTQYF.

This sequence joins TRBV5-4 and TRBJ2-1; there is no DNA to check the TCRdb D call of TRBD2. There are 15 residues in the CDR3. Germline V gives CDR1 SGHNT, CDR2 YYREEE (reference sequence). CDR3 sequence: CASSREGGPKNEQFF.

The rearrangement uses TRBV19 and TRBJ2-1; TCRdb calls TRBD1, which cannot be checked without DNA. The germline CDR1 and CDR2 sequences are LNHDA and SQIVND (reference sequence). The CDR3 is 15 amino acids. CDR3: CASSIQGSSYNEQFF. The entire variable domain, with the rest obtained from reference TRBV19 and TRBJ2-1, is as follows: DGGITQSPKYLFRKEGQNVTLSCEQNLNHDAMYWYRQDPGQGLRLIYYSQIVNDFQKGDIAEGYSVSREKKESFPLTVTSAQKNPTAFYLCASSIQGSSYNEQFFGPGTRLTVL.

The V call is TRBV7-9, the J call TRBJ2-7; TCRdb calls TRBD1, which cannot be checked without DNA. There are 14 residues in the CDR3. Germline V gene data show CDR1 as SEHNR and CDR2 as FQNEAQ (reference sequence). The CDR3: CASSLEPPPGEQYF.

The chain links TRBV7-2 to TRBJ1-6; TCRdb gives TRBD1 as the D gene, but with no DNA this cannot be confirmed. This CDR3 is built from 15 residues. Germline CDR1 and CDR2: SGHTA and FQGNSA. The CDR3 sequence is CASSTWTLQNSPLHF.

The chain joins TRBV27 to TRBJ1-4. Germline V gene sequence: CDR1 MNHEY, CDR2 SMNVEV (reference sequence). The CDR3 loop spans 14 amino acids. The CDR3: CASSLHPANEKLFF.

CDR3 sequence: CASSLEGGQETQYF. This chain uses TRBV7-2 with TRBJ2-5. In germline, CDR1 is SGHTA, CDR2 FQGNSA. The CDR3 contains 14 residues. Together with reference TRBV7-2 and TRBJ2-5, the CDR3 gives the full variable domain: GAGVSQSPSNKVTEKGKDVELRCDPISGHTALYWYRQSLGQGLEFLIYFQGNSAPDKSGLPSDRFSAERTGGSVSTLTIQRTQQEDSAVYLCASSLEGGQETQYFGPGTRLLVL.

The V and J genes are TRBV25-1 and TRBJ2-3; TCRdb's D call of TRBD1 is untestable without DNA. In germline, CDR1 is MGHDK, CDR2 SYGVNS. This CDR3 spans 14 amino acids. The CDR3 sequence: CASSADSTTDTQYF.

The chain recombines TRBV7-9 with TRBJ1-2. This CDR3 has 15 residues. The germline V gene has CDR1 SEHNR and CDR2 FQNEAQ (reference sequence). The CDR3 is CASSLVGISVDGYTF.

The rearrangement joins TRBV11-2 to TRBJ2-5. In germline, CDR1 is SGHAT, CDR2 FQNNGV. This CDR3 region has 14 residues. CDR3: CASSLVTDQETQYF. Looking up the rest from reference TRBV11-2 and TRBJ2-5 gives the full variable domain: EAGVAQSPRYKIIEKRQSVAFWCNPISGHATLYWYQQILGQGPKLLIQFQNNGVVDDSQLPKDRFSAERLKGVDSTLKIQPAKLEDSAVYLCASSLVTDQETQYFGPGTRLLVL.

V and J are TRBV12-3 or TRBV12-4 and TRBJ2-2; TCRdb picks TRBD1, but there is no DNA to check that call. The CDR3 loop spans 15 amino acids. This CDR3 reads CASSWGTGNTGELFF.